There are a few counts of the clone carrying this T cell receptor beta chain. CDR1 and CDR2 from the germline V gene are MGHRA and YSYEKL. Between the trimmed V and J ends, which lost 1 base and 7 bases, there was a span of 7 bases. CDR3 length equals 12 residues. The data derive from a study of T cell repertoires in urothelial bladder cancer. Profiling relied on immunoSEQ multiplex PCR, and the TCRdb table lists in-frame clones only, not all of them. The sample records thousands of clones, 71% being singletons. The sample consisted of tumor-infiltrating cells from bladder cancer. This receptor was identified in a human donor with urothelial carcinoma. This sequence joins TRBV4-1 and TRBJ1-1, with D uncertain. The CDR3 loop is CASSQGGGEAFF. The CDR3, as DNA: TGCGCCAGCAGCCAAGGTGGCGGTGAAGCTTTCTTT.